This TCR beta chain is drawn from a study of CD8 T cells in Susac syndrome. Study-wide findings and caveats: Only a relatively small number of individuals were included in the TCR sequencing and HLA analysis.

Reverse transcription of 0.5 to 1 ug RNA was carried out with random hexamers. TCR beta CDR3 was amplified by immunoSEQ covering 54 Vbeta and 13 Jbeta. Each CDR3 protein is one row after TCRdb ran MiXCR on the immunoSEQ multiplex PCR reads. The repertoire has 170,000 or so distinct CDR3 sequences, 85% to 95% of them found once; the top ten carry approximately 0.11%. With respect to this clonotype: The antigen is undetermined.

Per the germline V gene, CDR1 is SQVTM and CDR2 is ANQGSEA. V dropped 4 bases and J dropped 0 bases, with 7 bases sitting between them. The CDR3 consists of 12 residues. The chain is built from TRBV29-1 and TRBJ2-7; D remains ambiguous. The sequenced sample was CD4+ T cells from PBMCs. This receptor was obtained from a human donor with Susac syndrome. In nucleotides, the CDR3 is TGCAGCGTTGCGGCGAACTCCTACGAGCAGTACTTC. Residues: CSVAANSYEQYF.